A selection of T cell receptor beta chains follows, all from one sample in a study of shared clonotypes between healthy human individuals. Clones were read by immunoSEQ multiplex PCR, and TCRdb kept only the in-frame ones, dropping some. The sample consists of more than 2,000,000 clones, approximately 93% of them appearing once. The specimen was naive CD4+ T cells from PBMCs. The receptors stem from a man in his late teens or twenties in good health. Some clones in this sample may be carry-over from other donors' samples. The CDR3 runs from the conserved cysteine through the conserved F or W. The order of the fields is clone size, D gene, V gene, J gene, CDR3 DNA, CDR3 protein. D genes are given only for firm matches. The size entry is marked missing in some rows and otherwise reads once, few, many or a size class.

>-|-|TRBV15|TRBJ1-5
TGTGCCACCAGCCCCGGGACGTTAAACAATCAGCCCCAGCATTTT
CATSPGTLNNQPQHF
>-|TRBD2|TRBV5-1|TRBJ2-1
TGCGCCAGCAGCCGGAGCACTAGCGGGAGGAATGAGCAGTTCTTC
CASSRSTSGRNEQFF
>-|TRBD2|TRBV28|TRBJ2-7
TGTGCCAGCAGAGAGGGACTAGCGGCAAACGAGCAGTACTTC
CASREGLAANEQYF
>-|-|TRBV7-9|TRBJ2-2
TGTGCCACCTCGGAGCTGTTTTTT
CATSELFF
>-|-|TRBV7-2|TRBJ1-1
TGTGCCAGCAGCATTATAATCGGAGGGTCCACTGAAGCTTTCTTT
CASSIIIGGSTEAFF
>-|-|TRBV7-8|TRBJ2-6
TGTGCCAGCAGCAGAATCACAGGGCCCGTAGGGGCCAACGTCCTGACTTTC
CASSRITGPVGANVLTF
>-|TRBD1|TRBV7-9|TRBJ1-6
TGTGCCAGCAGCTCCTCGGGACAGAATTCACCCCTCCACTTT
CASSSSGQNSPLHF
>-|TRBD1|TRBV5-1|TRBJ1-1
TGCGCCAGCAGGACAGGGCTGAACACTGAAGCTTTCTTT
CASRTGLNTEAFF
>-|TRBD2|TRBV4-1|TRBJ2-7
TGCGCCAGCAGCCTTCAGCGGGATAAGGCCCACGAGCAGTACTTC
CASSLQRDKAHEQYF
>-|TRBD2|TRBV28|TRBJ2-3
TGTGCCAGCAGTTCCAGCGGGACCATCTATACGCAGTATTTT
CASSSSGTIYTQYF
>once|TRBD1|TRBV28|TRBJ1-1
TGTGCCAGCTCCCCGGGGACAGCCACTAAGGCTTTCTTT
CASSPGTATKAFF
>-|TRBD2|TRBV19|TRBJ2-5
TGTGCCAGTAGTGGGGGAGCGGGACTAGCGGGAGGTAGGGAGACCCAGTACTTC
CASSGGAGLAGGRETQYF
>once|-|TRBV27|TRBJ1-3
TGTGCCAGCAGTTTATTGGCCGGCGGGGGACTCTCTGGAAACACCATATATTTT
CASSLLAGGGLSGNTIYF
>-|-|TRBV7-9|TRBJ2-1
TGTGCCAGCAGCTTCCAGGGAGAGCAGTTCTTC
CASSFQGEQFF
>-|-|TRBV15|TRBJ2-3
TGTGCCACCAGCAGAGAGGTATATGCGCATACGCAGTATTTT
CATSREVYAHTQYF
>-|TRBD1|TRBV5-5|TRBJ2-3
TGTGCCAGCAGCCCCCTGACAGGGGGGTTCAGCACAGATACGCAGTATTTT
CASSPLTGGFSTDTQYF
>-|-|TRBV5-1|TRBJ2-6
TGCGCCAGCAGCTTCAGTACCAACGTCCTGACTTTC
CASSFSTNVLTF
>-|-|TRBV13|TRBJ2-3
TGTGCCAGCAGCACTACAGATACGCAGTATTTT
CASSTTDTQYF
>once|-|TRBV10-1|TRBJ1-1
TGCGCCAGCTCGGGGAGCGGGAACACTGAAGCTTTCTTT
CASSGSGNTEAFF
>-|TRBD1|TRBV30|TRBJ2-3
TGTGCCTGGACGGTGACAGGGGGCCCCGGGAGGAATACGCAGTATTTT
CAWTVTGGPGRNTQYF
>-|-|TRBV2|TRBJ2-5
TGTGCCAGCAGTGAAACCTGGGCCGAACAAGAGACCCAGTACTTC
CASSETWAEQETQYF
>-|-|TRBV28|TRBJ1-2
TGTGCCAGCAGTGCAATGCGTCGGAGGTACACCTTC
CASSAMRRRYTF
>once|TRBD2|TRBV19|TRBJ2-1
TGTGCCAGTAGTATTGGGCTAGCGGGAGGCTACAATGAGCAGTTCTTC
CASSIGLAGGYNEQFF
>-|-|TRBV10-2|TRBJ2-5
TGCGCCAGTCGACGTGAGGTAATAAGTGAGACCCAGTACTTC
CASRREVISETQYF
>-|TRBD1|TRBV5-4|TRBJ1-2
TGTGCCAGCAGCCTAAAGGGGACAGCTGGCTACACCTTC
CASSLKGTAGYTF
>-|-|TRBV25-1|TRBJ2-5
TGTGCCAGCAGAGGGCCTGGGGAGCAGTACTTC
CASRGPGEQYF
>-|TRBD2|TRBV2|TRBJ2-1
TGTGCCAGCGTGGATAGCGGGGGGACTGAGCAGTTCTTC
CASVDSGGTEQFF
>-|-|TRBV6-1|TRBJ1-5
TGTGCCAGCCGCCCGGACAGAAACAATCAGCCCCAGCATTTT
CASRPDRNNQPQHF
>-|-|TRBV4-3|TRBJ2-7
TGCGCCAGCAGCCCGTACAGCGGGTACGAGCAGTACTTC
CASSPYSGYEQYF
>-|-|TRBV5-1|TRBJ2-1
TGCGCCAGCAGCTTCTGGGGAGATGAGCAGTTCTTC
CASSFWGDEQFF
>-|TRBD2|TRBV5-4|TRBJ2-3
TGTGCCAGCACCCTGACTAGCGGGAAGGGCACAGATACGCAGTATTTT
CASTLTSGKGTDTQYF
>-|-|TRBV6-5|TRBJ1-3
TGTGCCAGCAGTTACGGCAGCTCTGGAAACACCATATATTTT
CASSYGSSGNTIYF
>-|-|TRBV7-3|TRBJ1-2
TGTGCCAGCAGCTTACGCCCAACAGAAACTAGTGGCTACACCTTC
CASSLRPTETSGYTF
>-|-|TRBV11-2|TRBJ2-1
TGTGCCAGCAGCTTGGGGTTGGGGGAAGGGGATGAGCAGTTCTTC
CASSLGLGEGDEQFF
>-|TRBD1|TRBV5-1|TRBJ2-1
TGCGCCAGCAGGAAGGGACAGGGTGAATACAATGAGCAGTTCTTC
CASRKGQGEYNEQFF